Below are 15 T cell receptor beta chains sequenced from a single sample in a study of blood T cell repertoires in COVID-19 (dated by TCRdb to 2020 to 2021). Library preparation employed the immunoSEQ multiplex PCR assay. In TCRdb, the immuneACCESS table is reduced to in-frame sequences with V and J assigned. These tables do not hold every clone; where another copy was compared, an unresolved V gene accounts for under half, and the others remain unexplained. The sample table lists about 50,000 clones, roughly 90% of them with a count of one. 3.9% of the sample lies in the top ten. Sequencing was done on a sample of peripheral blood. All receptors derive from a human donor in a cohort sampled during active COVID-19.

The chain uses TRBV6-5 and TRBJ1-1; D remains ambiguous. Germline CDR1 and CDR2: MNHEY and SVGAGI. V shed 1 base and J shed 0 bases, with 9 bases lying between them. The CDR3 is made up of 15 amino acids. CDR3 sequence: CASSYFSGLNTEAFF. Written as DNA, the CDR3 is TGTGCCAGCAGTTACTTCTCAGGTTTGAACACTGAAGCTTTCTTT.

The gene calls are TRBV30 and TRBJ2-3; weak D call: TRBD1 (6 bases). V dropped 8 bases and J dropped 2 bases, with 17 bases sitting between them. There are 14 residues in the CDR3. The germline V gene has CDR1 GTSNPN and CDR2 SVGIG (reference sequence). CDR3 bases: TGTGCCGGATCCCACAGGGACCCCACAGATACGCAGTATTTT. This gives the protein CAGSHRDPTDTQYF.

This chain links TRBV9 with TRBJ1-3, with a weak D call TRBD1 (5 bases). CDR1 is SGDLS and CDR2 is YYNGEE in the germline V gene. Trimming left V 3 bases short and J 2 bases short, with 12 bases between. This CDR3 contains 15 residues. In DNA form, the CDR3 reads TGTGCCAGCAGCGGAGGCGGGGCCCCTGGAAACACCATATATTTT. Translation: CASSGGGAPGNTIYF.

The chain links TRBV11-3 to TRBJ2-7, with a possible D match to TRBD2 (6 bases). Trimming took 5 bases from V and 4 from J, leaving 15 bases between them. The germline CDR1 and CDR2 sequences are SGHNT and YENEEA. The CDR3 runs to 14 residues. For the CDR3, the DNA is TGTGCCAGCAGCCCCGGAGGGGAAAGGTACGAGCAGTACGTC. Encoded protein: CASSPGGERYEQYV.

The chain employs TRBV9 and TRBJ2-5, with TRBD2 matching over 9 bases. Germline V lookup: CDR1 SGDLS, CDR2 YYNGEE. Trimming at V came to 0 bases and at J to 2 bases, leaving 5 bases not matched to a gene. This CDR3 spans 16 amino acids. The CDR3 nucleotides are TGTGCCAGCAGCGTAGCTGGTAGCGGGGGACAAGAGACCCAGTACTTC. Its translation is CASSVAGSGGQETQYF.

This clone was recorded only once. The chain uses TRBV7-8 and TRBJ2-5, with a tentative D call TRBD1 (6 bases). Germline loops: CDR1 SGHVS, CDR2 FQNEAQ. The length of the CDR3 is 15 residues. The germline V and J ends were trimmed by 3 bases and 2 bases, with 13 bases remaining between them. DNA for the CDR3: TGTGCCAGCAGCTTGGGGCCCGACAGGCAAGAGACCCAGTACTTC. Protein sequence: CASSLGPDRQETQYF.

V gene TRBV6-1 combines with J gene TRBJ2-1; 8 nucleotides align to TRBD2. Germline CDR1 MNHNS, CDR2 SASEGT. The CDR3 covers 17 residues. V lost 2 bases and J lost 4; bases outside the gene matches: 10. CDR3 DNA: TGTGCCAGCAGTGAACGGGGGGGAAGCGGGAGATACAATGAGCAGTTCTTC. It specifies CASSERGGSGRYNEQFF.

The chain employs TRBV28 and TRBJ1-4, with 7 bases that match TRBD1. V shed 4 bases and J 7 bases; nucleotides not matched to a gene: 9. This CDR3 comprises 15 residues. Germline-derived CDR1 and CDR2 are MDHEN and SYDVKM. Here the CDR3 DNA reads TGTGCCAGCAGTTCAGGACAGGAACTTGGTGAAAAACTGTTTTTT. Amino acids: CASSSGQELGEKLFF.

The rearrangement joins TRBV2 to TRBJ1-1, with TRBD1 as a possible D gene (6 bases). The germline V gene has CDR1 SNHLY and CDR2 FYNNEI. The CDR3 spans 14 residues. Trimming stripped 2 bases from V and 1 base from J, with 8 bases between. The CDR3 here is CASSERGGNTEAFF. For the CDR3, the DNA is TGTGCCAGCAGTGAAAGGGGGGGGAACACTGAAGCTTTCTTT.

J is TRBJ1-1 and V is TRBV28; 8 bases are a match to TRBD1. The CDR3 runs 16 residues. Trimming removed 3 bases from V and 0 bases from J; junction bases left unmatched: 6. CDR1 and CDR2 from the germline V gene are MDHEN and SYDVKM. The CDR3 DNA is TGTGCCAGCAGTTTCCCCCCAGGGGGCCTGAACACTGAAGCTTTCTTT. Protein sequence: CASSFPPGGLNTEAFF.

The chain recombines TRBV5-1 with TRBJ1-1; TRBD1 agrees at 9 bases. Germline V lookup: CDR1 SGHRS, CDR2 YFSETQ. The junction had 5 bases not matched to a gene; V was cut back by 2 bases and J by 3 bases. This CDR3 comprises 15 residues. CDR3 nucleotide sequence: TGCGCCAGCAGCTTACAGGGGGCGGGGGACACTGAAGCTTTCTTT. It translates to CASSLQGAGDTEAFF.

This rearrangement joins TRBV7-9 to TRBJ1-4; D possibly corresponds to TRBD1 (5 bases). The germline gives CDR1 SEHNR, CDR2 FQNEAQ (reference sequence). Trimming removed 6 bases at V and 2 bases at J, with 16 bases between. The CDR3 length is 16 residues. The DNA for the CDR3 is TGTGCCAGCAGTTCCAGTGGAGGGGTGACTAATGAAAAACTGTTTTTT. Translated: CASSSSGGVTNEKLFF.

The chain links TRBV2 to TRBJ1-2; 8 positions agree with TRBD1. This CDR3 spans 17 amino acids. Germline CDR1 reads SNHLY; CDR2 reads FYNNEI. The ends lost 1 base at V and 2 bases at J; junction bases unmatched: 9. The CDR3 region has the DNA TGTGCCAGCAGTGAAGGGTTCGGCTCAGGGGGCAACTATGGCTACACCTTC. Its protein is CASSEGFGSGGNYGYTF.

This clone was detected once. This sequence joins TRBV28 and TRBJ1-1; D is possibly TRBD1 (6 bases). CDR3 length: 13 residues. CDR1 is MDHEN, CDR2 SYDVKM, per germline. The V end was cut by 5 bases, the J end by 7 bases, with 14 bases between. CDR3 DNA: TGTGCCAGCAGTCGCAACACAGGGCTTGAAGCTTTCTTT. As protein: CASSRNTGLEAFF.

The V and J genes are TRBV19 and TRBJ1-2, with 7 bases that match TRBD1. Germline V lookup: CDR1 LNHDA, CDR2 SQIVND (reference sequence). J gave up 4 bases and V 4 bases, and 3 bases lay outside the gene matches. CDR3 size: 13 residues. CDR3: CASSSPGGYGYTF. CDR3 coding DNA: TGTGCCAGTAGTAGTCCAGGGGGCTATGGCTACACCTTC. Supplemented by reference TRBV19 and TRBJ1-2, the full variable domain reads DGGITQSPKYLFRKEGQNVTLSCEQNLNHDAMYWYRQDPGQGLRLIYYSQIVNDFQKGDIAEGYSVSREKKESFPLTVTSAQKNPTAFYLCASSSPGGYGYTFGSGTRLTVV.